Below are 29 T cell receptor beta chains sequenced from a single sample in a study of blood T cell repertoires in COVID-19 (dated by TCRdb to the early 2020s). Library preparation used the immunoSEQ multiplex PCR assay. TCRdb provides this immuneACCESS table in a form limited to in-frame rearrangements. Some clones are lacking; in checked studies, under half of them reflect an unresolved V gene, and why the rest are absent is not known. Recorded for this sample are 300,000 to 400,000 clones; 70% to 90% of them occurred a single time. Around 7.2% of the sample goes to the ten largest clones. The sample taken for sequencing was peripheral blood. The receptors come from a human donor in a cohort sampled during active COVID-19.

This sequence joins TRBV6-6 and TRBJ2-7; 9 nucleotides match TRBD1. With 5 bases clipped from V and 3 bases from J, the junction kept 5 bases outside the gene matches. CDR1 and CDR2 (germline): MNHNY, SVGAGI (reference sequence). The CDR3 runs 14 residues. The CDR3 loop is CASSLGTGYYEQYF. The CDR3 DNA is TGTGCCAGCAGTCTCGGGACAGGGTACTACGAGCAGTACTTC.

The rearrangement joins TRBV30 to TRBJ2-7, with TRBD1 identical over 9 bases. This CDR3 has 15 residues. The V segment lost 2 bases and the J segment 4 bases; nucleotides outside the gene matches: 9. The V gene's germline CDR1 is GTSNPN and CDR2 SVGIG (reference sequence). In DNA, the CDR3 is TGTGCCTGGAGTACACCTGGGACAGGGAGGTACGAGCAGTACTTC. Its translation: CAWSTPGTGRYEQYF.

The sample holds one count of this clone. The gene calls are TRBV7-6 and TRBJ2-1; 8 nucleotides match TRBD1. This CDR3 spans 14 amino acids. Germline CDR1 and CDR2: SGHVS and FNYEAQ. V lost 10 bases, J lost 5 bases, and 10 bases stayed unmatched. The CDR3 DNA sequence: TGTGCCACAACGGCCGGGACAGGTAACAATGAGCAGTTCTTC. It encodes CATTAGTGNNEQFF. Together with reference TRBV7-6 and TRBJ2-1, the CDR3 gives the full variable domain: GAGVSQSPRYKVTKRGQDVALRCDPISGHVSLYWYRQALGQGPEFLTYFNYEAQQDKSGLPNDRFSAERPEGSISTLTIQRTEQRDSAMYRCATTAGTGNNEQFFGPGTRLTVL.

The chain recombines TRBV18 with TRBJ2-6; tentative D call: TRBD1 (5 bases). The ends were cut back, 4 bases at V and 0 bases at J, with 7 bases in the middle. The CDR3 consists of 15 residues. Germline V gene sequence: CDR1 KGHSH, CDR2 LQKENI. As DNA, the CDR3 is TGTGCCAGCTCACAGGGGTTCTCTGGGGCCAACGTCCTGACTTTC. This translates into CASSQGFSGANVLTF. The full variable domain, completed using reference TRBV18 and TRBJ2-6, is NAGVMQNPRHLVRRRGQEARLRCSPMKGHSHVYWYRQLPEEGLKFMVYLQKENIIDESGMPKERFSAEFPKEGPSILRIQQVVRGDSAAYFCASSQGFSGANVLTFGAGSRLTVL.

J is TRBJ1-2 and V is TRBV10-2, with 7 positions matching TRBD1. The V and J ends lost 8 bases and 5 bases, in that order; junction bases with no gene match: 5. Germline V lookup: CDR1 WSHSY, CDR2 SAAADI. The length of the CDR3 is 12 residues. The CDR3 DNA reads as TGCGCCAGCTCGCCGACAGGGTATGGCTACACCTTC. Translation gives CASSPTGYGYTF.

This rearrangement joins TRBV6-1 to TRBJ1-1; unclear D gene. The CDR3 has 14 residues. Germline V gene data show CDR1 as MNHNS and CDR2 as SASEGT. Trimming took 1 base from V and 1 from J, leaving 7 bases between them. CDR3 coding DNA: TGTGCCAGCAGTGAAGTACATTCGAACACTGAAGCTTTCTTT. Translated: CASSEVHSNTEAFF.

The V gene is TRBV19, the J gene TRBJ2-7; TRBD1 aligns across 8 bases. Germline CDR1 and CDR2: LNHDA and SQIVND (reference sequence). The V segment lost 0 bases and the J segment 5 bases; nucleotides outside the gene matches: 9. The CDR3 length is 16 residues. For the CDR3, the DNA is TGTGCCAGTAGTATAGACTTTAGGACAGGGAGCAACGAGCAGTACTTC. Its translation: CASSIDFRTGSNEQYF.

The chain combines TRBV12-3 or TRBV12-4 with TRBJ2-2; TRBD2 is a possible D gene (6 bases). Trimming took off 4 bases at V and 8 bases at J, with 8 bases between the two ends. The CDR3 is made up of 12 amino acids. DNA for the CDR3: TGTGCCAGCAGTTCCGCGGGGGGGGAGCTGTTTTTT. It is translated as CASSSAGGELFF.

This sequence joins TRBV20-1 and TRBJ1-1; D gene uncertain. This CDR3 is built from 17 residues. The germline CDR1 and CDR2 sequences are DFQATT and SNEGSKA (reference sequence). V gave up 3 bases and J gave up 0 bases, with 20 bases separating them. CDR3 sequence reads: CSASTVWAGNMNTEAFF. The CDR3 nucleotides are TGCAGTGCTAGTACGGTCTGGGCGGGCAATATGAACACTGAAGCTTTCTTT.

The chain employs TRBV6-1 and TRBJ2-1; possible D gene TRBD1, 9 bases. The CDR3 consists of 15 residues. V was pared by 4 bases and J by 7 bases, with 17 bases between. From germline, CDR1 is MNHNS and CDR2 SASEGT. The chain's CDR3 is CASSVAGQGRNEQFF. CDR3 bases: TGTGCCAGCAGTGTAGCGGGACAGGGTAGGAATGAGCAGTTCTTC.

The V gene is TRBV5-6, the J gene TRBJ2-7, with TRBD1 as a possible D gene (6 bases). V lost 0 bases and J lost 3, with 10 bases in between. CDR1 and CDR2 (germline): SGHDT, YYEEEE. The CDR3 loop spans 14 amino acids. The CDR3 spells CASSLGWDNYEQYF. The CDR3, as DNA: TGTGCCAGCAGCTTGGGTTGGGACAACTACGAGCAGTACTTC.

CDR3 residues: CASSVLDRAFSGNTIYF. The CDR3 DNA reads as TGTGCCAGCAGCGTCTTGGACAGGGCGTTCTCTGGAAACACCATATATTTT. The chain is built from TRBV9 and TRBJ1-3, with TRBD1 matching over 8 bases. Germline CDR1 and CDR2: SGDLS and YYNGEE. The V segment lost 2 bases and the J segment 0 bases; nucleotides outside the gene matches: 7. The CDR3 totals 17 residues.

This chain joins TRBV20-1 and TRBJ1-1, with D perhaps matching TRBD1 (6 bases). Germline CDR1 DFQATT, CDR2 SNEGSKA (reference sequence). Trimming removed 6 bases at V and 7 bases at J, with 12 bases between. The CDR3 is 11 residues long. DNA for the CDR3: TGCAGTGCCCGGACAGTTAGTGAAGCTTTCTTT. Its protein product is CSARTVSEAFF.

The chain uses TRBV30 and TRBJ1-6, with D perhaps matching TRBD1 (6 bases). The CDR3 is made up of 16 amino acids. From germline, CDR1 is GTSNPN and CDR2 SVGIG (reference sequence). Trimming removed 7 bases from V and 3 bases from J, with 19 bases in between. CDR3 in DNA: TGTGCCTCCGCCCCTGGACAGACTGGCTATAATTCACCCCTCCACTTT. It encodes CASAPGQTGYNSPLHF.

This clone has only a few counts. The chain links TRBV20-1 to TRBJ1-5; D unclear. This CDR3 is built from 13 residues. In germline, CDR1 is DFQATT, CDR2 SNEGSKA (reference sequence). V dropped 3 bases and J dropped 0 bases, with 6 bases sitting between them. CDR3 nucleotide sequence: TGCAGTGCTAGTTCAGATAGCAATCAGCCCCAGCATTTT. This sequence encodes CSASSDSNQPQHF.

V is TRBV5-1 and J is TRBJ2-1; D is undetermined. The V gene's germline CDR1 is SGHRS and CDR2 YFSETQ. Trimming removed 0 bases from V and 0 bases from J, with 7 bases in between. CDR3 length: 15 amino acids. The CDR3 DNA reads as TGCGCCAGCAGCTTGGTTGCTAGCTCCTACAATGAGCAGTTCTTC. Its protein product is CASSLVASSYNEQFF. The full variable domain, with the rest looked up from reference TRBV5-1 and TRBJ2-1, is KAGVTQTPRYLIKTRGQQVTLSCSPISGHRSVSWYQQTPGQGLQFLFEYFSETQRNKGNFPGRFSGRQFSNSRSEMNVSTLELGDSALYLCASSLVASSYNEQFFGPGTRLTVL.

The V gene is TRBV5-6, the J gene TRBJ2-3; TRBD1 matches at 9 bases. After removal of 3 bases from V and 4 bases from J, the junction contained 15 bases not matched to a gene. This CDR3 is built from 18 residues. Germline CDR1 SGHDT, CDR2 YYEEEE. The DNA for the CDR3 is TGTGCCAGCAGCTGGACCCCCCTAGGGACAGGGAGTTCAGATACGCAGTATTTT. Its protein product is CASSWTPLGTGSSDTQYF.

This clone has more than one count but fewer than ten. The chain couples TRBV7-9 to TRBJ1-1; D is undetermined. Germline V CDR1 and CDR2: SEHNR, FQNEAQ (reference sequence). CDR3 length: 14 amino acids. V was clipped by 6 bases and J by 0 bases, with 11 bases between them. In nucleotides, the CDR3 is TGTGCCAGCAGGGAGCGGTCTGTGAACACTGAAGCTTTCTTT. Its translation is CASRERSVNTEAFF. Full variable domain (rest looked up from reference TRBV7-9 and TRBJ1-1): DTGVSQNPRHKITKRGQNVTFRCDPISEHNRLYWYRQTLGQGPEFLTYFQNEAQLEKSRLLSDRFSAERPKGSFSTLEIQRTEQGDSAMYLCASRERSVNTEAFFGQGTRLTVV.

The rearrangement links TRBV11-1 to TRBJ2-7; no reliable D call. Per the germline V gene, CDR1 is SGHAT and CDR2 is FQDESV (reference sequence). Trimming stripped 1 base from V and 5 bases from J, with 9 bases between. This CDR3 is 13 amino acids long. The CDR3 coding sequence is TGTGCCAGCAGCTTAGACAGAGCTAACGAGCAGTACTTC. The encoded protein is CASSLDRANEQYF.

The rearrangement links TRBV21-1 to TRBJ1-4; the listed D gene, TRBD1, was not tested against the DNA. TRBV21-1 is annotated as a pseudogene. This CDR3 is built from 18 residues. The CDR3 DNA is TGTGCCAGCAGCAAAGGAGAAGACACAGGAGCAACTAATGAAAAACTGTTTTTT. This encodes CASSKGEDTGATNEKLFF.

The J gene is TRBJ1-1, the V gene TRBV27; no reliable D call. This CDR3 has 13 residues. In germline, CDR1 is MNHEY, CDR2 SMNVEV (reference sequence). The V and J ends lost 1 base and 6 bases respectively, with 9 bases between them. The CDR3 DNA reads TGTGCCAGCAGTTTATTTCGGGGTTCTGAAGCTTTCTTT. This translates into CASSLFRGSEAFF.

The gene calls are TRBV20-1 and TRBJ2-7; D might be TRBD2 (5 bases). V dropped 2 bases and J dropped 5 bases, with 7 bases sitting between them. Germline V gene data show CDR1 as DFQATT and CDR2 as SNEGSKA (reference sequence). This CDR3 region has 11 residues. CDR3 nucleotides: TGCAGTGCTAGAAGGGAGAACGAGCAGTACTTC. Translating gives CSARRENEQYF.

The chain carries TRBV7-6 and TRBJ2-7, with TRBD2 as a possible D gene (6 bases). This CDR3 has 13 amino acids. V lost 5 bases to trimming and J lost 6 bases, with 14 bases between them. The V gene's germline CDR1 is SGHVS and CDR2 FNYEAQ. The CDR3 nucleotides read TGTGCCAGCAGCCTGGGTTGGGAGGCCGAGCAGTACTTC. Amino acid sequence: CASSLGWEAEQYF.

This chain joins TRBV14 and TRBJ1-2; D is possibly TRBD1 (5 bases). Germline values: CDR1 SGHDN, CDR2 FVKESK. The CDR3 is 14 amino acids. The germline V and J ends were trimmed by 1 base and 4 bases, with 10 bases remaining between them. CDR3 sequence: CASSQGTGSYGYTF. In DNA form, the CDR3 reads TGTGCCAGCAGCCAAGGTACAGGATCCTATGGCTACACCTTC.

The V and J genes are TRBV19 and TRBJ2-3; 8 positions agree with TRBD2. The CDR3 sequence is 15 residues long. Germline-derived CDR1 and CDR2 are LNHDA and SQIVND (reference sequence). V was clipped by 10 bases and J by 4 bases; unmatched bases: 13. CDR3 region: CATYSPGGNPDTQYF. Here the CDR3 DNA reads TGTGCCACCTATTCCCCGGGGGGGAACCCAGATACGCAGTATTTT.

The J gene is TRBJ2-2, the V gene TRBV5-1; D may be TRBD1 (6 bases). V lost 4 bases, J lost 1 base, and 14 bases lay in between. This CDR3 is 16 amino acids long. Germline CDR1 SGHRS, CDR2 YFSETQ. The CDR3 is CASSPGHLKNTGELFF. The CDR3 bases are TGCGCCAGCAGCCCGGGACACTTGAAGAACACCGGGGAGCTGTTTTTT.

V is TRBV20-1 and J is TRBJ1-2, with TRBD1 as a possible D gene (5 bases). The length of the CDR3 is 11 residues. Deletions cut 1 base from V and 7 bases from J, with 7 bases between. Germline CDR1 reads DFQATT; CDR2 reads SNEGSKA (reference sequence). CDR3 protein: CSARGGGGYTF. CDR3 DNA sequence: TGCAGTGCTAGAGGCGGGGGTGGCTACACCTTC.

This clone was recorded once. The rearrangement uses TRBV5-1 and TRBJ2-1; TRBD1 matches 9 bases. The CDR3 runs to 16 residues. Germline CDR1 SGHRS, CDR2 YFSETQ. The J segment lost 8 bases and the V segment lost 8 bases, leaving 17 bases of the junction unmatched. The CDR3 coding sequence is TGCGCCAGTAGAACACTCCCGGGACAGGGAGACGATGAGCAGTTCTTC. It codes for CASRTLPGQGDDEQFF.

J is TRBJ1-2 and V is TRBV27, with 8 positions matching TRBD1. Germline CDR1 and CDR2: MNHEY and SMNVEV (reference sequence). The CDR3 is 16 amino acids. Germline trimming cut 0 bases from V and 4 bases from J; bases unmatched to any gene: 7. Here the CDR3 DNA reads TGTGCCAGCAGTTTATCGGCCGGACAGGGCGGCTATGGCTACACCTTC. Residues: CASSLSAGQGGYGYTF.